This T cell receptor (beta chain) was captured in a study of blood T cell repertoires in COVID-19. Overall study context: Both acute and convalescent COVID-19 samples were obtained from the United States, Italy and Spain. The analysed material was cDNA or gDNA that came from T cells, B-cell-depleted T cells, or PBMCs.

In the study's own analysis: Nucleated cell counts were estimated from reference gene primer amplification. Profiling relied on immunoSEQ multiplex PCR, and the TCRdb table lists in-frame clones only, not all of them. V and J calls and clone size are those listed in that table; D and trimming were worked out from the DNA. The table shows hundreds of thousands of clones, with around nine tenths occurring only once. Specimen: peripheral blood. This clonotype was obtained from a young woman who had recovered from COVID-19.

The CDR3 loop is CASSFTGQNYEQYV. CDR3 in DNA: TGTGCCAGCAGCTTCACGGGACAAAACTACGAGCAGTACGTC. The V and J genes are TRBV11-2 and TRBJ2-7, with D perhaps matching TRBD1 (6 bases). CDR1 is SGHAT and CDR2 is FQNNGV in the germline V gene. The V gene lost 3 bases and the J gene lost 3 bases, with 12 bases spanning the gap. CDR3 length: 14 residues.